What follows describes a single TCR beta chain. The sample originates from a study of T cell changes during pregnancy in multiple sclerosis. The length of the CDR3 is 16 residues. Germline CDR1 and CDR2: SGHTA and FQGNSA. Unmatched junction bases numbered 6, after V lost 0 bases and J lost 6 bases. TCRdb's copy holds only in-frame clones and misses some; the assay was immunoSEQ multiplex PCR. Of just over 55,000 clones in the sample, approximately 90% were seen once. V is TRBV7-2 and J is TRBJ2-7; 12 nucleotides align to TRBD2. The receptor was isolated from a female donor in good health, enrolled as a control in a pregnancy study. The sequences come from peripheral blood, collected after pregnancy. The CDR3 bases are TGTGCCAGCAGCTTAGCGGCTAGCGGGAGGGCGCCCGAGCAGTACTTC. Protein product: CASSLAASGRAPEQYF.